The clone carrying this TCR beta chain was observed at least ten times. The sample originates from a study of blood T cell repertoires in COVID-19. Study-level information: Both acute and convalescent COVID-19 samples were obtained from the United States, Italy and Spain. Sources were T cells, B-cell-depleted T cells, or PBMCs; the material itself was cDNA or gDNA.

V lost 1 base and J lost 0, with 9 bases in between. The CDR3 is 15 amino acids. Germline V CDR1 and CDR2: SGHVS, FQNEAQ. TCRdb's table, derived via immunoSEQ multiplex PCR, lists solely in-frame clones and lacks some. This sample has roughly 350,000 clones; 80% to 90% occur once, and the top ten carry about 6%. The origin of this receptor is a woman aged 45 to 65 with COVID-19, enrolled during active disease. The chain couples TRBV7-8 to TRBJ1-2; the D gene is possibly TRBD1 (5 bases). Sequencing was carried out using peripheral blood. The CDR3 reads CASSLVPGANYGYTF. In nucleotides, the CDR3 is TGTGCCAGCAGCTTAGTGCCGGGGGCTAACTATGGCTACACCTTC.